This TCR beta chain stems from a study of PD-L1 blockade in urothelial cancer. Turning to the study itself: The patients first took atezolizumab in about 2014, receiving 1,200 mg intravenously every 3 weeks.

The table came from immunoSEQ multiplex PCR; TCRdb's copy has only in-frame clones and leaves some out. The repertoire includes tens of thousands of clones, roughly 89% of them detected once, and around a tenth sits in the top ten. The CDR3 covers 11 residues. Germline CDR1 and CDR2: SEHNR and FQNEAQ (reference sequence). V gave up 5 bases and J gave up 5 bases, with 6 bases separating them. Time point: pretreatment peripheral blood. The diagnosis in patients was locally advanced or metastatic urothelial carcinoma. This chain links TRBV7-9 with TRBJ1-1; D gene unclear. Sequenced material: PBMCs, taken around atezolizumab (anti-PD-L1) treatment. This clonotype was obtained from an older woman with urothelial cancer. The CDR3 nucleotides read TGTGCCAGCAGCGCGGAAACTGAAGCTTTCTTT. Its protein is CASSAETEAFF.